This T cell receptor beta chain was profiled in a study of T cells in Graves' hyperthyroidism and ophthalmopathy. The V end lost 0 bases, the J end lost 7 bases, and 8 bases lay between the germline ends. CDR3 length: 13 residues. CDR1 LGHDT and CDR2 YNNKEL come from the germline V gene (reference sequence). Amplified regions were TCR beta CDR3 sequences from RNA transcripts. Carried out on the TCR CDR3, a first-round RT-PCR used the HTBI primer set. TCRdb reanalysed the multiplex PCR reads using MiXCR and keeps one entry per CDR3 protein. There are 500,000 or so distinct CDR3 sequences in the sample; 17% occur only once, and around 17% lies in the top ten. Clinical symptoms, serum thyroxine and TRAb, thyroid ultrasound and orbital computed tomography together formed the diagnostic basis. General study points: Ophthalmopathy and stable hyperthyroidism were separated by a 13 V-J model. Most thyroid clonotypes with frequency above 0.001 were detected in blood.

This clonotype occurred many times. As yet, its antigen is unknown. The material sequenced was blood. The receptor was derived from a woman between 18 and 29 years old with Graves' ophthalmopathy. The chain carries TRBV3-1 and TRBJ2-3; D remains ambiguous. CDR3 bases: TGTGCCAGCAGCCAAGATTTCGCTTATACGCAGTATTTT. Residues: CASSQDFAYTQYF.